The 14 T cell receptor beta chains reported below all come from one sample, sequenced in a study of T cell responses to AZD1222 COVID-19 vaccine. Assay: immunoSEQ multiplex PCR; the TCRdb copy retains only in-frame clones and omits some. The sample has 85,000 to 130,000 clones, about 93% seen once. The sequencing here drew on peripheral blood, taken on day 0 of AZD1222 vaccination. These receptors all come from an adult in good health.

The chain couples TRBV3-1 (or the pseudogene TRBV3-2) to TRBJ2-6; unclear D gene. V shed 5 bases and J shed 0 bases, with 5 bases lying between them. Germline V gene sequence: CDR1 LGHDT, CDR2 YNNKEL (reference sequence). The CDR3 spans 14 residues. CDR3 residues: CASSIDSGANVLTF. The CDR3 DNA reads TGTGCCAGCAGCATCGACTCTGGGGCCAACGTCCTGACTTTC.

This rearrangement joins TRBV30 to TRBJ2-7, with D uncertain. The CDR3 totals 12 residues. Trimming removed 0 bases at V and 4 bases at J, with 7 bases between. From germline, CDR1 is GTSNPN and CDR2 SVGIG (reference sequence). The CDR3 sequence: CAWSVTAYEQYF. CDR3 in DNA: TGTGCCTGGAGTGTAACAGCTTACGAGCAGTACTTC.

The rearrangement links TRBV30 to TRBJ2-5; 12 positions match TRBD2. CDR3 size: 15 residues. CDR1 is GTSNPN and CDR2 is SVGIG in the germline V gene (reference sequence). After removal of 5 bases from V and 1 base from J, the junction contained 5 bases not matched to a gene. CDR3 sequence (DNA): TGTGCCTGGTCTCCGGGACTAGCGGGCCAAGAGACCCAGTACTTC. It yields the protein CAWSPGLAGQETQYF.

CDR3 residues: CATLLATNYGYTF. The CDR3 coding sequence is TGTGCCACCCTGCTCGCAACTAACTATGGCTACACCTTC. The chain uses TRBV28 and TRBJ1-2; no clear D gene. This CDR3 spans 13 amino acids. Trimming stripped 10 bases from V and 0 bases from J, with 12 bases between. Germline assignment: CDR1 MDHEN and CDR2 SYDVKM.

This clone was detected only a few times. This chain links TRBV6-2 or TRBV6-3 with TRBJ2-2, with D perhaps TRBD2 (5 bases). Looked up from germline, CDR1 is MNHEY and CDR2 is SVGEGT. The CDR3 has 17 residues. Trimming took 2 bases from V and 4 from J, leaving 17 bases between them. In DNA form, the CDR3 reads TGTGCCAGCAGTTACGAGGCGGGCAGGAGACGCACCGGGGAGCTGTTTTTT. It codes for CASSYEAGRRRTGELFF.

This sequence joins TRBV10-3 and TRBJ1-5; D not certain. CDR1 is ENHRY and CDR2 is SYGVKD in the germline V gene. Trimming shortened V by 0 bases and J by 7 bases, and 4 bases separated the two germline ends. This CDR3 contains 12 residues. DNA of the CDR3: TGTGCCATCAGTGAGTCTATCCAGCCCCAGCATTTT. This translates into CAISESIQPQHF.

The rearrangement uses TRBV5-7 and TRBJ2-2, with 9 nucleotides matching TRBD2. TRBV5-7 is an ORF, and what it does is uncertain. The junction had 7 bases not matched to a gene; V was cut back by 4 bases and J by 6 bases. The CDR3 totals 15 residues. The CDR3 here is CASSTGLARPGELFF. Here the CDR3 DNA reads TGTGCCAGCAGCACCGGACTAGCGAGGCCCGGGGAGCTGTTTTTT.

This rearrangement joins TRBV6-1 to TRBJ2-2; 10 bases line up with TRBD2. In germline, CDR1 is MNHNS, CDR2 SASEGT. V shed 0 bases, J shed 6 bases, and the junction held 1 base outside the gene matches. CDR3 size: 15 residues. The CDR3 here is CASSEAAGGPGELFF. The CDR3 bases are TGTGCCAGCAGTGAAGCAGCGGGAGGGCCCGGGGAGCTGTTTTTT.

This clone was seen a single time. The chain uses TRBV23-1 and TRBJ2-2; D is unresolved. TRBV23-1 is an ORF; its function is uncertain. CDR3 length: 15 residues. Between the trimmed V and J ends, which lost 3 bases and 0 bases, there was a span of 8 bases. The CDR3 sequence: CASSQGSTNTGELFF. The CDR3, as DNA: TGCGCCAGCAGTCAGGGAAGCACGAACACCGGGGAGCTGTTTTTT.

The chain carries TRBV6-6 and TRBJ2-1, with 8 bases matching TRBD2. CDR3 length: 15 residues. The trim removed 0 bases at V and 8 bases at J, leaving 6 bases unmatched. In germline, CDR1 is MNHNY, CDR2 SVGAGI (reference sequence). This chain's CDR3 is CASSYSSGRGDEQFF. The CDR3 DNA is TGTGCCAGCAGTTACTCGTCCGGGAGGGGAGATGAGCAGTTCTTC.

The chain has TRBV19 and TRBJ1-1, with TRBD1 as a possible D gene (5 bases). V lost 5 bases, J lost 0 bases, and 19 bases lay in between. The CDR3 sequence is 17 residues long. Germline CDR1 and CDR2: LNHDA and SQIVND (reference sequence). DNA for the CDR3: TGTGCCAGTAGTCCGACGGGGGGAATTCAAATGAACACTGAAGCTTTCTTT. Translated: CASSPTGGIQMNTEAFF.

This chain joins TRBV24-1 and TRBJ2-3; no reliable D call. The germline V gene has CDR1 KGHDR and CDR2 SFDVKD. This CDR3 has 15 residues. Trimming pared 0 bases from V and 0 bases from J, leaving 6 bases between. The CDR3 coding sequence is TGTGCCACCAGTGATTTGCTCACTAGCACAGATACGCAGTATTTT. The encoded protein is CATSDLLTSTDTQYF.

The chain links TRBV10-3 to TRBJ2-7; possibly TRBD2 for D (6 bases). Trimming cost V 6 bases and J 5 bases, with 14 bases left between them. From germline, CDR1 is ENHRY and CDR2 SYGVKD. There are 13 residues in the CDR3. The CDR3 is CAISQEGRNEQYF. The CDR3 nucleotides read TGTGCCATCAGCCAGGAGGGGAGGAACGAGCAGTACTTC.

This clone was observed once. The chain uses TRBV4-3 and TRBJ2-5; D gene uncertain. Germline loops: CDR1 LGHNA, CDR2 YSLEER. The CDR3 length is 15 residues. V lost 0 bases, J lost 0 bases, and 8 bases lay in between. CDR3 region: CASSQDRRYQETQYF. CDR3 nucleotide sequence: TGCGCCAGCAGCCAAGATAGACGGTACCAAGAGACCCAGTACTTC.